This T cell receptor (beta chain) was retrieved from a study of blood T cell repertoires in COVID-19. Study summary: Material from acute and convalescent COVID-19 was sourced from the United States, Italy and Spain. PBMCs, B-cell-depleted T cells, or T cells were the source of the cDNA or gDNA that made up the material.

The CDR3 consists of 13 residues. With 6 bases removed from V and 9 bases from J, the gap between germline ends came to 17 bases. Only in-frame clones appear in the TCRdb table, and some are missing; sequencing was by immunoSEQ multiplex PCR. The table lists about 160,000 clones, approximately 82% of them singletons. The chain has TRBV12-3 or TRBV12-4 and TRBJ2-5, with D possibly matching TRBD1 (5 bases). The clonotype originates from a man in his 70s who had recovered from COVID-19. The sample comprised peripheral blood. CDR3 loop: CASSYDSIKAQYF. CDR3 DNA sequence: TGTGCCAGCAGCTACGACAGCATTAAGGCCCAGTACTTC.